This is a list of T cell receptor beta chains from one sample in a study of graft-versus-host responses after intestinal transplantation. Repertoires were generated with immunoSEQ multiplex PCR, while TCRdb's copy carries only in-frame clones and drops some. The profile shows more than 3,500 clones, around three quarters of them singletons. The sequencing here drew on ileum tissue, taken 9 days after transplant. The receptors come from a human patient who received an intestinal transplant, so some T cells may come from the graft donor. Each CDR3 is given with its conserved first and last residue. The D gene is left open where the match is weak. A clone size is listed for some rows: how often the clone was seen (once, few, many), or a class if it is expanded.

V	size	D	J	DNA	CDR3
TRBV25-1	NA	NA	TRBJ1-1	TGTGCCAGCAGTGAATTAGAACAAATGAACACTGAAGCTTTCTTT	CASSELEQMNTEAFF
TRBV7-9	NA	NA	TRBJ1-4	TGTGCCAGCAGCTTAGGGGTGGCGGCTAATGAAAAACTGTTTTTT	CASSLGVAANEKLFF
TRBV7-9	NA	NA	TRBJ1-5	TGTGCCAGCAGCCTAGGGGGTCAGCCCCAGCATTTT	CASSLGGQPQHF
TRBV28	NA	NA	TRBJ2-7	TGTGCCAGCAGTTTAAGGGGCCCCTACGAGCAGTACTTC	CASSLRGPYEQYF
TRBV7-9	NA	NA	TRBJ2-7	TGTGCCAGCAGCTCCCTCCCGGGATACGAGCAGTACTTC	CASSSLPGYEQYF
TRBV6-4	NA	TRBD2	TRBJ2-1	TGTGCCAGCAGTGAGGGACTAGCGGGGGGGCATGAGCAGTTCTTC	CASSEGLAGGHEQFF
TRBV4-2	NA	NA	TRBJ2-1	TGTGCCAGCAGCCAAGATGGGCCCGGTGGTCACAATGAGCAGTTCTTC	CASSQDGPGGHNEQFF
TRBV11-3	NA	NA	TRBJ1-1	TGTGCCAGCAGCTTAGGGAGGGTTGAAGCTTTCTTT	CASSLGRVEAFF
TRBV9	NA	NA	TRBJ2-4	TGTGCCAGCATTTCTGGGGCCAAAAACATTCAGTACTTC	CASISGAKNIQYF
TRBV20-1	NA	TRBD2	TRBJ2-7	TGCAGTGCGGGAGGGGATTACGAGCAGTACTTC	CSAGGDYEQYF
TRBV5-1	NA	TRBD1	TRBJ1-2	TGCGCCAGCAGCTGGACAGGGGGCTATGGCTACACCTTC	CASSWTGGYGYTF
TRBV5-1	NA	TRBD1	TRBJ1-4	TGCGCCAGCAGCTTGGGACAGGGGTTTGAAAAACTGTTTTTT	CASSLGQGFEKLFF
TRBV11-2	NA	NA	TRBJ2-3	TGTGCCAGCAGCACCAAAGGGGGCACAGATACGCAGTATTTT	CASSTKGGTDTQYF
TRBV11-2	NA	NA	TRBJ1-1	TGTGCCAGCAGCTTGGCCCCCTGGGGGAGCACTGAAGCTTTCTTT	CASSLAPWGSTEAFF
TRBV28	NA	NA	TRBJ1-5	TGTGCCACTTCATCAACCCCACCGGGTCAGCCCCAGCATTTT	CATSSTPPGQPQHF
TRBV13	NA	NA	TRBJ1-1	TGTGCCAGCAGTATCGGACTGGACACTGAAGCTTTCTTT	CASSIGLDTEAFF
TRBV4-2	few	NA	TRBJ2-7	TGTGCCAGCAGCCAAGAAAATATCCCGTGGGGGGGCCCCTACGAGCAGTACTTC	CASSQENIPWGGPYEQYF
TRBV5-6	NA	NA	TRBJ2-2	TGTGCCAGCAGCTTGGGGGGGAACACCGGGGAGCTGTTTTTT	CASSLGGNTGELFF
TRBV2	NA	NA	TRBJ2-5	TGTGCCAGCAGTGACCTTAGGGGACAAAATAAAGAGACCCAGTACTTC	CASSDLRGQNKETQYF
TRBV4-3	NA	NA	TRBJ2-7	TGCGCCAGCAGCCAAGCACTTTACTACGAGCAGTACTTC	CASSQALYYEQYF
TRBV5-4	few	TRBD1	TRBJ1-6	TGTGCCAGCAGCCCCAAACGGGACAGGAATTCATCCCTCCACTTT	CASSPKRDRNSSLHF
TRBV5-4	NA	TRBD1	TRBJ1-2	TGTGCCAGCAGTACAACAGGGGTCGACTATGGCTACACCTTC	CASSTTGVDYGYTF
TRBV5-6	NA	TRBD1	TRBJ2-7	TGTGCCAGCAGAACCACGACAGGGTTTATAAGAGACTACGAGCAGTACTTC	CASRTTTGFIRDYEQYF
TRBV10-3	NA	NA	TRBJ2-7	TGTGCCATCAGTGACAGCTCCTACGAGCAGTACTTC	CAISDSSYEQYF
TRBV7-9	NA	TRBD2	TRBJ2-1	TGTGCCATCAACCTCGGGGGGGCCTACAATGAGCAGTTCTTC	CAINLGGAYNEQFF
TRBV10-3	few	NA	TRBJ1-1	TGTGCCATCAGCAGCGCGTTTGAAGCTTTCTTT	CAISSAFEAFF
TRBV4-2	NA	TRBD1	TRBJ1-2	TGTGCCAGCAGCCAAAGGGACAGGGCAACTTATGGCTACACCTTC	CASSQRDRATYGYTF
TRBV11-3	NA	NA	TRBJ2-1	TGTGCCAGCAGCTTTCGATACAATGAGCAGTTCTTC	CASSFRYNEQFF
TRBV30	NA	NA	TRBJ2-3	TGTGCCTGCACTTCAGGGTACGGTCTGGAAGGTACGCAGTATTTT	CACTSGYGLEGTQYF
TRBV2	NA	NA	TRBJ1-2	TGTGCCAGCAGGACCTCGGACAGCCTCTATGGCTACACCTTC	CASRTSDSLYGYTF
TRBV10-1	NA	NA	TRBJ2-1	TGCGCCAGCAGTGACTTGAGCTCCTGCAATGAGCAGTTCTTC	CASSDLSSCNEQFF
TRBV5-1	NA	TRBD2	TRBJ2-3	TGCGCCAGCAGCACTAGCGGGGGCCGCACAGATACGCAGTATTTT	CASSTSGGRTDTQYF
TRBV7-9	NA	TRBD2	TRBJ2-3	TGTGCCAGCAGCTTAGCTCCCGGACTAGTTAACCCGAGAGATACGCAGTATTTT	CASSLAPGLVNPRDTQYF
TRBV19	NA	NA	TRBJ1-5	TGTGCCAGTAGGCTACAGGGTCAGCCCCAGCATTTT	CASRLQGQPQHF